This T cell receptor beta chain originates from a study of T cell clonotyping in hematopoietic cell transplantation. Study-level findings and limits: Recipient TCR diversity dropped after transplant; expanded clonotypes rose from day 30 to 180. Graft donor and pretransplant recipient Inverse Simpson Index values predicted broader posttransplant TCR diversity. Cells were unsorted, so CD4 and CD8 contributions were not separated.

Recipients were bled about 28 days pretransplant and at posttransplant days 30, 100, 180. With 5 bases clipped from V and 6 bases from J, the junction kept 10 bases outside the gene matches. Germline loops: CDR1 GTSNPN, CDR2 SVGIG (reference sequence). The CDR3 length is 13 residues. To note about this clone: What it recognizes is unknown.

The repertoire was sequenced with immunoSEQ multiplex PCR; TCRdb's copy has only in-frame clones and lacks some. The table includes about 3,900 clones, just under 95% detected once. The receptor was derived from a male patient aged 65-79 years who had an allogeneic stem cell transplant from an unrelated donor, so T cells may come from the graft donor. Some clones in this sample may be carry-over from other donors' samples. The V and J genes are TRBV30 and TRBJ2-7, with TRBD1 identical over 7 bases. Sequences were derived from peripheral blood mononuclear cells, sampled 30 days after allogeneic stem cell transplant. CDR3 coding DNA: TGTGCCTGGGAGACAGGGTCGTACGGCGAGCAGTACTTC. It yields the protein CAWETGSYGEQYF.